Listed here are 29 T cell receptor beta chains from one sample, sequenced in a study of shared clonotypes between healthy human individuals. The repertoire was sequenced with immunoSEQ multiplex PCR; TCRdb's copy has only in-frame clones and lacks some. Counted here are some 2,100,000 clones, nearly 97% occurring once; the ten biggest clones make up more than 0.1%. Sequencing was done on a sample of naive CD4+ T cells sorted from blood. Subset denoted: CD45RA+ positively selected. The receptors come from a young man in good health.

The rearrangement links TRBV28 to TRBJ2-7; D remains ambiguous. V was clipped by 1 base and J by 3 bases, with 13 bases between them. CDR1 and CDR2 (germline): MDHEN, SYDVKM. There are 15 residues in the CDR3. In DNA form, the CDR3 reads TGTGCCAGCAGTTTATCTTCGGGTAACCACTACGAGCAGTACTTC. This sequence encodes CASSLSSGNHYEQYF.

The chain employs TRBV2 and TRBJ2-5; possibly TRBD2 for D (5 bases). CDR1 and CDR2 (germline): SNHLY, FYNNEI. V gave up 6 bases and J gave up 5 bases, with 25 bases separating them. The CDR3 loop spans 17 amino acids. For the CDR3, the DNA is TGTGCCAGCAGGAGGCTAGGCGGGCCCGGGGTGGGGGAGACCCAGTACTTC. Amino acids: CASRRLGGPGVGETQYF.

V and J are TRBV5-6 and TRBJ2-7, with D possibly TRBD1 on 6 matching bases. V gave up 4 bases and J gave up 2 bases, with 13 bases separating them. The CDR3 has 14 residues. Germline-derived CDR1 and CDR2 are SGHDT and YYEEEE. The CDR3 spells CASSQTGVTYEQYF. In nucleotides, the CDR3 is TGTGCCAGCAGCCAGACAGGAGTTACCTACGAGCAGTACTTC. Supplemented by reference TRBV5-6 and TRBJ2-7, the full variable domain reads DAGVTQSPTHLIKTRGQQVTLRCSPKSGHDTVSWYQQALGQGPQFIFQYYEEEERQRGNFPDRFSGHQFPNYSSELNVNALLLGDSALYLCASSQTGVTYEQYFGPGTRLTVT.

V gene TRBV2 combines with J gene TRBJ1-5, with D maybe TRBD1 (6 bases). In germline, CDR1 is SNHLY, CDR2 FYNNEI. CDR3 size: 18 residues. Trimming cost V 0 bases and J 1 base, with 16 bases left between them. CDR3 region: CASSEAETRQGSNQPQHF. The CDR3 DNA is TGTGCCAGCAGTGAAGCGGAAACCCGCCAGGGGAGCAATCAGCCCCAGCATTTT.

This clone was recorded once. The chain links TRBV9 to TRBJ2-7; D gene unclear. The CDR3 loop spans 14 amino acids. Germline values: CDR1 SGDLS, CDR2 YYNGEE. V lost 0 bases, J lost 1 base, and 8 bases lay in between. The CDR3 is CASSVGSVSYEQYF. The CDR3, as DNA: TGTGCCAGCAGCGTAGGGAGCGTTTCCTACGAGCAGTACTTC.

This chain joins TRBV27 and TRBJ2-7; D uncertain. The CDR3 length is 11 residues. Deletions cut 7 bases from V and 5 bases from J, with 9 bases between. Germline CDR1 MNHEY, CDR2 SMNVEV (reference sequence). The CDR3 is CASTPYDEQYF. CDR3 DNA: TGTGCCAGCACCCCCTACGACGAGCAGTACTTC.

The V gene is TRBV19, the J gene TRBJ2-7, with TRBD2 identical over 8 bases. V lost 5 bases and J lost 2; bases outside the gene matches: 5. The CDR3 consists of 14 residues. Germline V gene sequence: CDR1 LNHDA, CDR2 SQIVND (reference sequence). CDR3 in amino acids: CASSSSGPAYEQYF. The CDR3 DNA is TGTGCCAGTAGTTCTAGCGGGCCTGCCTACGAGCAGTACTTC.

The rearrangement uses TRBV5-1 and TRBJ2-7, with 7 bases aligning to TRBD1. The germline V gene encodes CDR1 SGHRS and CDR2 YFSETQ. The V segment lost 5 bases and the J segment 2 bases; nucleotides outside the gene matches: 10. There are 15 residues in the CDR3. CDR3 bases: TGCGCCAGCAGGAGGGACAGCGCCTCCCCCTACGAGCAGTACTTC. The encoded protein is CASRRDSASPYEQYF.

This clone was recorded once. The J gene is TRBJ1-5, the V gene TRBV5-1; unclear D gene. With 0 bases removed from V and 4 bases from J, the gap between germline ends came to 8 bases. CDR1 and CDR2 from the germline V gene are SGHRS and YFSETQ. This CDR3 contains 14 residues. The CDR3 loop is CASSLGEANQPQHF. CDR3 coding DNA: TGCGCCAGCAGCTTGGGGGAGGCAAATCAGCCCCAGCATTTT.

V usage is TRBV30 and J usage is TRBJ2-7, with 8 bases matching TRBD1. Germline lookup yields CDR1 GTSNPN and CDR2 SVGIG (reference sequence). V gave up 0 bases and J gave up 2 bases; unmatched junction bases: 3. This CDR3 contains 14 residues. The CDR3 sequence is CAWSVRGQAYEQYF. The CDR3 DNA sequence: TGTGCCTGGAGTGTACGGGGACAGGCCTACGAGCAGTACTTC.

CDR3 sequence (DNA): TGTGCCAGTAAAGGGTCGGGCTCTGGAAACACCATATATTTT. It is translated as CASKGSGSGNTIYF. The V gene is TRBV27, the J gene TRBJ1-3; D call uncertain. The CDR3 loop spans 14 amino acids. The V end was cut by 9 bases, the J end by 0 bases, with 12 bases between. CDR1 and CDR2 (germline): MNHEY, SMNVEV (reference sequence).

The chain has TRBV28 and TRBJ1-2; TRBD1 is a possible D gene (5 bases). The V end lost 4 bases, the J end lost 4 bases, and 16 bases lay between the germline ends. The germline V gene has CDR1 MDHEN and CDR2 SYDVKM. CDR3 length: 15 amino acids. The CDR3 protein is CASSSSFLGAYGYTF. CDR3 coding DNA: TGTGCCAGCAGTTCCTCTTTTCTTGGGGCCTATGGCTACACCTTC.

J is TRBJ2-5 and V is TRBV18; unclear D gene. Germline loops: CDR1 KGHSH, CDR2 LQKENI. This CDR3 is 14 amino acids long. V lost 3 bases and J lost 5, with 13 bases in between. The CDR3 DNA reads TGTGCCAGCTCACCGAGTTATATCGAGGAGACCCAGTACTTC. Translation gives CASSPSYIEETQYF.

CDR3 loop: CAIRAEETQYF. CDR3 DNA: TGTGCCATCAGGGCAGAGGAGACCCAGTACTTC. The chain joins TRBV10-3 to TRBJ2-5; D not certain. Trimming removed 6 bases from V and 5 bases from J, with 7 bases in between. CDR3 length: 11 residues. Germline V lookup: CDR1 ENHRY, CDR2 SYGVKD.

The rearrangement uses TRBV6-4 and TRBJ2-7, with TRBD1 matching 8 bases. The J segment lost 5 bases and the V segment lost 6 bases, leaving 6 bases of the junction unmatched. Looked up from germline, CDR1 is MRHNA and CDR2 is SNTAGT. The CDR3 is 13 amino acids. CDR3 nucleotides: TGTGCCAGCAGGAAGGACAGGGTCCACGAGCAGTACTTC. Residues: CASRKDRVHEQYF.

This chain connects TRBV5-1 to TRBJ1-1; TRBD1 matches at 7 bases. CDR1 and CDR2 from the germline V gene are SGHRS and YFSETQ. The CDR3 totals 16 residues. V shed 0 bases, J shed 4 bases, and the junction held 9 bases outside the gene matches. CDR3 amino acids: CASSLVGSTGTTEAFF. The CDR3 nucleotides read TGCGCCAGCAGCTTGGTTGGATCGACAGGGACCACTGAAGCTTTCTTT.

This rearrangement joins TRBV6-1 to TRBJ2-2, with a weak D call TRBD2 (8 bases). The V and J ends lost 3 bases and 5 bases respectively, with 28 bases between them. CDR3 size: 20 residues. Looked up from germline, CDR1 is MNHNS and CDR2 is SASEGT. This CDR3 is CASSDRWGQFVSGSTGELFF. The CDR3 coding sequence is TGTGCCAGCAGTGATAGGTGGGGACAGTTCGTAAGCGGGAGTACCGGGGAGCTGTTTTTT.

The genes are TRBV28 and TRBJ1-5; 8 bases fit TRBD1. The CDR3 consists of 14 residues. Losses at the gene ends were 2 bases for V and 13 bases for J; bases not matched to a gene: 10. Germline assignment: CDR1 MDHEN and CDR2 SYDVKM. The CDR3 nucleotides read TGTGCCAGCAGTTTAGTTGCCCGACAGGGGTCACAGCATTTT. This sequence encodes CASSLVARQGSQHF.

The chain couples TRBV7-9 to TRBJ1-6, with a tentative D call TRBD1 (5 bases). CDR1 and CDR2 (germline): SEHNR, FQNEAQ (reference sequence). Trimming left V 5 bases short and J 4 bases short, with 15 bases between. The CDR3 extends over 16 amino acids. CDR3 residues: CASSPDTGYYNSPLHF. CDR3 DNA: TGTGCCAGCAGCCCGGACACGGGGTATTATAATTCACCCCTCCACTTT. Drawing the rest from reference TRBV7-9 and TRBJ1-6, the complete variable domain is DTGVSQNPRHKITKRGQNVTFRCDPISEHNRLYWYRQTLGQGPEFLTYFQNEAQLEKSRLLSDRFSAERPKGSFSTLEIQRTEQGDSAMYLCASSPDTGYYNSPLHFGNGTRLTVT.

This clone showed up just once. The CDR3 protein is CASSLGQTYYNEQFF. The CDR3 DNA reads as TGCGCCAGCAGCTTGGGTCAGACTTACTACAATGAGCAGTTCTTC. The chain carries TRBV5-1 and TRBJ2-1; D gene uncertain. The length of the CDR3 is 15 residues. The V end lost 0 bases, the J end lost 3 bases, and 10 bases lay between the germline ends. CDR1 is SGHRS, CDR2 YFSETQ, per germline. The entire variable domain, with the rest obtained from reference TRBV5-1 and TRBJ2-1, is as follows: KAGVTQTPRYLIKTRGQQVTLSCSPISGHRSVSWYQQTPGQGLQFLFEYFSETQRNKGNFPGRFSGRQFSNSRSEMNVSTLELGDSALYLCASSLGQTYYNEQFFGPGTRLTVL.

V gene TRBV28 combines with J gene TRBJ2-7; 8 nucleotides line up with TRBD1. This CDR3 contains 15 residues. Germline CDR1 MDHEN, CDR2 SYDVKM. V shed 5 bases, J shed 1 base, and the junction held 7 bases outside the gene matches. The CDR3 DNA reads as TGTGCCAGCAGTCCTTCCGGGACAGGTTCCTACGAGCAGTACTTC. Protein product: CASSPSGTGSYEQYF.

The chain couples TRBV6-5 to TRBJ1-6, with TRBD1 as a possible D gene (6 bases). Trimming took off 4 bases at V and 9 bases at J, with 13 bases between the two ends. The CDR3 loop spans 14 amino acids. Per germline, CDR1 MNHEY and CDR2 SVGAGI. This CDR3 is CASSSRGGGSPLHF. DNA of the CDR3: TGTGCCAGCAGTTCCAGGGGTGGAGGTTCACCCCTCCACTTT.

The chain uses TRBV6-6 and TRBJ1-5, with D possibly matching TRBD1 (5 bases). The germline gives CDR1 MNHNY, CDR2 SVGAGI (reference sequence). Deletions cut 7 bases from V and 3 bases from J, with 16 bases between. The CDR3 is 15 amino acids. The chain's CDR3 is CASTPGTAPNQPQHF. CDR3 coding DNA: TGTGCCAGCACCCCGGGGACCGCCCCCAATCAGCCCCAGCATTTT.

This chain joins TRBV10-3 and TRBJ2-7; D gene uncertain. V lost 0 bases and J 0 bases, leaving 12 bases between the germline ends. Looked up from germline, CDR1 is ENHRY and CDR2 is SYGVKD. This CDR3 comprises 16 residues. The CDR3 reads CAISESGEKSSYEQYF. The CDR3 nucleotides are TGTGCCATCAGTGAGTCTGGGGAAAAGAGCTCCTACGAGCAGTACTTC.

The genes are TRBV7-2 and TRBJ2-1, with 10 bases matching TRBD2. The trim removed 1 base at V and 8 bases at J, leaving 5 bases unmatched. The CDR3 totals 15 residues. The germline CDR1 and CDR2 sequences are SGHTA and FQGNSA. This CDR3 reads CASSLGGAGGHEQFF. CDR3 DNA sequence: TGTGCCAGCAGCTTAGGTGGAGCGGGAGGGCATGAGCAGTTCTTC.

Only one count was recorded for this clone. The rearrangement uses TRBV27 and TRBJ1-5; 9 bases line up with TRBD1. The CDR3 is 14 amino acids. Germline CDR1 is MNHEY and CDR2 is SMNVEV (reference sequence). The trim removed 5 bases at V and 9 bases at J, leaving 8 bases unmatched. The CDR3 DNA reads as TGTGCCAGCAGTCCCCCGGGACAGGGCACGCCCCAGCATTTT. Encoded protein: CASSPPGQGTPQHF.

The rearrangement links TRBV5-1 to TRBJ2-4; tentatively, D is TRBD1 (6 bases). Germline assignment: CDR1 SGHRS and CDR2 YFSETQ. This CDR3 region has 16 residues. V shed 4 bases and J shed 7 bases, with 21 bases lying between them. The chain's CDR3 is CASSPDWTEKGNIQYF. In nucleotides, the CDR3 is TGCGCCAGCAGCCCGGACTGGACAGAAAAAGGGAACATTCAGTACTTC.

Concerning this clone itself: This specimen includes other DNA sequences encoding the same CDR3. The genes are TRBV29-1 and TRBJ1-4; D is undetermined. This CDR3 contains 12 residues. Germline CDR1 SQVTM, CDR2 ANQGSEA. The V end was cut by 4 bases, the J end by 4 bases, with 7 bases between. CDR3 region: CSVAQLNEKLFF. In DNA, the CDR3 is TGCAGCGTTGCACAGCTTAATGAAAAACTGTTTTTT.

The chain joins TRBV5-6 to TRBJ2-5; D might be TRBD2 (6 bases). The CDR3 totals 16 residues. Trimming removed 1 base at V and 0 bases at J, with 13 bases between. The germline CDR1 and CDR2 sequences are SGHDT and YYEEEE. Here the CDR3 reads CASSLSSRGYQETQYF. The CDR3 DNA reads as TGTGCCAGCAGCTTGTCCTCGCGGGGATACCAAGAGACCCAGTACTTC. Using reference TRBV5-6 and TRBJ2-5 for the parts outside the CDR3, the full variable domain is DAGVTQSPTHLIKTRGQQVTLRCSPKSGHDTVSWYQQALGQGPQFIFQYYEEEERQRGNFPDRFSGHQFPNYSSELNVNALLLGDSALYLCASSLSSRGYQETQYFGPGTRLLVL.